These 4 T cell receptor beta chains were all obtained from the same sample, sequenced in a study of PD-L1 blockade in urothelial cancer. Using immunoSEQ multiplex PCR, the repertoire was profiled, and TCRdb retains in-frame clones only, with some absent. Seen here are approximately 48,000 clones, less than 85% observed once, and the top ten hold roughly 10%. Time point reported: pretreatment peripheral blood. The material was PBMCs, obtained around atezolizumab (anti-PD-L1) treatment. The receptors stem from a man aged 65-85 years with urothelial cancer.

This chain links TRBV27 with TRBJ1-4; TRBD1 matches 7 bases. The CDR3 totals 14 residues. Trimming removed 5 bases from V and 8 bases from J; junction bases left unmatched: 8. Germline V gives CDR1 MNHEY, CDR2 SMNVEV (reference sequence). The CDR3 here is CASSPGQVSEKLFF. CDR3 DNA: TGTGCCAGCAGTCCCGGACAGGTTTCCGAAAAACTGTTTTTT. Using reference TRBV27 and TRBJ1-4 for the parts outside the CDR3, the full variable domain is EAQVTQNPRYLITVTGKKLTVTCSQNMNHEYMSWYRQDPGLGLRQIYYSMNVEVTDKGDVPEGYKVSRKEKRNFPLILESPSPNQTSLYFCASSPGQVSEKLFFGSGTQLSVL.

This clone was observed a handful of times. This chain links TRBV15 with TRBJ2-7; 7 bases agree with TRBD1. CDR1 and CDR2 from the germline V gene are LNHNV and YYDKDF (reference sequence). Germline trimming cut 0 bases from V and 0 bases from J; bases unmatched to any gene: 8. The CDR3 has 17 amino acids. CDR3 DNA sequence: TGTGCCACCAGCAGAGAAGGGGGCAGCCGGAGCTCCTACGAGCAGTACTTC. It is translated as CATSREGGSRSSYEQYF. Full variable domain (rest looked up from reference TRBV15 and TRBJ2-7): DAMVIQNPRYQVTQFGKPVTLSCSQTLNHNVMYWYQQKSSQAPKLLFHYYDKDFNNEADTPDNFQSRRPNTSFCFLDIRSPGLGDTAMYLCATSREGGSRSSYEQYFGPGTRLTVT.

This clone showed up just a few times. In DNA form, the CDR3 reads TGTGCCAGTAGTATCGAAGCGGTCACCGGGGAGCTGTTTTTT. It encodes CASSIEAVTGELFF. This chain links TRBV19 with TRBJ2-2, with D possibly TRBD2 on 5 matching bases. The V and J ends lost 3 bases and 4 bases respectively, with 9 bases between them. The CDR3 totals 14 residues. Germline V gene sequence: CDR1 LNHDA, CDR2 SQIVND (reference sequence).

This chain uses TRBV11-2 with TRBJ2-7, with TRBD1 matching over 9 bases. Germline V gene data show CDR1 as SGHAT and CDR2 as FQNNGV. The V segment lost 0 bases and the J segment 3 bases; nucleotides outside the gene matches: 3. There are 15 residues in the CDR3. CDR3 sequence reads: CASSLERTGDYEQYF. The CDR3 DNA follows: TGTGCCAGCAGCTTAGAAAGGACAGGGGACTACGAGCAGTACTTC.